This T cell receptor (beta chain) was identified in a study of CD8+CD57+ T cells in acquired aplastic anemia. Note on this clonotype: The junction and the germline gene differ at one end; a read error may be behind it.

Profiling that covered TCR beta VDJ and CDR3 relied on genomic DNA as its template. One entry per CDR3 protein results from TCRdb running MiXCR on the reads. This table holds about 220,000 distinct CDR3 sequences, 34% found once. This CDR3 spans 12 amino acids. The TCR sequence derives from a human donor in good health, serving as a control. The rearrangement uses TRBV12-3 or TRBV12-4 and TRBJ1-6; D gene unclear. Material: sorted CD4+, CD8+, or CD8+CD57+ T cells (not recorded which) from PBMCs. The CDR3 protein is CASSSPNSPHHF. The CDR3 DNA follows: TGTGCCAGCAGTTCTCCGAATTCACCCCACCACTTT.